This T cell receptor (beta chain) was captured by sequencing in a study of technical replicates of blood from several donors. TCRdb's copy holds only in-frame clones and misses some; the assay was immunoSEQ multiplex PCR. The table has about 75,000 clones, 95% to 98% seen once; the top ten hold approximately 0.2%. CDR1 and CDR2 from the germline V gene are MNHEY and SVGAGI. V lost 5 bases, J lost 5 bases, and 18 bases lay in between. The CDR3 runs 15 residues. The sequence was collected from a human donor in good health. Sequenced: T cells isolated from PBMCs. The J gene is TRBJ2-5, the V gene TRBV6-5, with D possibly TRBD1 on 6 matching bases. CDR3 bases: TGTGCCAGCAGTCTACAGGGTTCTGAGTGGGAGACCCAGTACTTC. The encoded protein is CASSLQGSEWETQYF.